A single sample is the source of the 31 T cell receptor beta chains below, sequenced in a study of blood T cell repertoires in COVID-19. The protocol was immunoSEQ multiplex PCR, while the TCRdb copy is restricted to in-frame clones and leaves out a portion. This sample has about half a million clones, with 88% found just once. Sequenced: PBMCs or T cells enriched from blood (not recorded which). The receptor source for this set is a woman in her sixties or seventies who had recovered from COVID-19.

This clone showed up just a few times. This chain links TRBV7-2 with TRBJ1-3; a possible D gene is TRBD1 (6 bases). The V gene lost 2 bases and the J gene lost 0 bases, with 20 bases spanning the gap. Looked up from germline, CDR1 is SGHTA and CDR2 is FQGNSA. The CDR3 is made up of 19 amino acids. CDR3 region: CASSLYGGGSPSSGNTIYF. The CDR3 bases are TGTGCCAGCAGCTTATATGGGGGGGGCAGTCCGAGCTCTGGAAACACCATATATTTT. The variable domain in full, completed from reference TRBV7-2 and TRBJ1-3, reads GAGVSQSPSNKVTEKGKDVELRCDPISGHTALYWYRQSLGQGLEFLIYFQGNSAPDKSGLPSDRFSAERTGGSVSTLTIQRTQQEDSAVYLCASSLYGGGSPSSGNTIYFGEGSWLTVV.

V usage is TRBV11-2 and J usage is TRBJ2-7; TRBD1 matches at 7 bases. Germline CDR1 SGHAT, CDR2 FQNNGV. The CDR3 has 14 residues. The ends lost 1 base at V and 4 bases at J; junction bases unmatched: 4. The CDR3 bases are TGTGCCAGCAGCTTAGGAGGGGGCGGTTACGAGCAGTACGTC. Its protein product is CASSLGGGGYEQYV.

The CDR3 DNA sequence: TGTGCCAGCAGCTTATCCGAGACAGGGAGGTTTTGGCGATTCACTGAAGCTTTCTTT. Protein: CASSLSETGRFWRFTEAFF. This chain links TRBV11-3 with TRBJ1-1; 7 bases map to TRBD1. With V trimmed by 2 bases and J by 4 bases, 19 bases remained unmatched. This CDR3 is 19 amino acids long. The germline V gene has CDR1 SGHNT and CDR2 YENEEA.

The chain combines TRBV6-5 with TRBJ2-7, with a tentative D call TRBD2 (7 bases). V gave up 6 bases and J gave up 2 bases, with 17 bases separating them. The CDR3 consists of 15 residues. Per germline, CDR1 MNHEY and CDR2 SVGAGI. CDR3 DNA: TGTGCCAGCAGCGGGGGGCAAAGGGTGACCTACGAGCAGTACGTC. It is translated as CASSGGQRVTYEQYV.

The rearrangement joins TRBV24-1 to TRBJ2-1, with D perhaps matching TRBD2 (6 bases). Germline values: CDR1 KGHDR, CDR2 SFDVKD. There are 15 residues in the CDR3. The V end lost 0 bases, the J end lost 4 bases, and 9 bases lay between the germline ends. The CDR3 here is CATSDLTGAYNEQFF. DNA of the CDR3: TGTGCCACCAGTGATTTGACGGGAGCGTACAATGAGCAGTTCTTC.

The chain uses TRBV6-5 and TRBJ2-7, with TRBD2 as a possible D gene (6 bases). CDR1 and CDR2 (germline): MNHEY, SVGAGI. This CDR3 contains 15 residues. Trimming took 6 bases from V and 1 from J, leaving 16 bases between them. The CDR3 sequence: CASSRGGPNSYEQYF. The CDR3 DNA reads TGTGCCAGCAGCCGTGGAGGGCCCAATTCCTACGAGCAGTACTTC.

In DNA form, the CDR3 reads TGTGCCAGCAGCTGGGCCCCAGGGGACGAGCAGTACTTC. Translating it yields CASSWAPGDEQYF. This sequence joins TRBV5-4 and TRBJ2-7; a weak D match, TRBD1 (6 bases). The V gene's germline CDR1 is SGHNT and CDR2 YYREEE (reference sequence). The V gene lost 3 bases and the J gene lost 5 bases, with 12 bases spanning the gap. This CDR3 is built from 13 residues.

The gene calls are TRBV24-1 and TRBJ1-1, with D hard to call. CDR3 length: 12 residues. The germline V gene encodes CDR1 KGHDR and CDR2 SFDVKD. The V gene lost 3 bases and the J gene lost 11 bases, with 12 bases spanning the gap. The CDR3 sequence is CATSDSPHWAFF. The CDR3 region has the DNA TGTGCCACCAGTGATAGCCCCCATTGGGCTTTCTTT.

CDR3 region: CASSVGQLNTEAFF. DNA for the CDR3: TGTGCCAGCAGCGTTGGACAGCTTAACACTGAAGCTTTCTTT. The genes are TRBV7-9 and TRBJ1-1, with D possibly matching TRBD1 (6 bases). The CDR3 length is 14 residues. The germline V gene has CDR1 SEHNR and CDR2 FQNEAQ (reference sequence). Trimming took off 5 bases at V and 2 bases at J, with 12 bases between the two ends.

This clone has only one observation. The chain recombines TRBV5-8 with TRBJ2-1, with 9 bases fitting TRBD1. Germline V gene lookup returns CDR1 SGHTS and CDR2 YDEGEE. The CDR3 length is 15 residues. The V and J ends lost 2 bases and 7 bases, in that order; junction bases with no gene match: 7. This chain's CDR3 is CASSFPGQGSNEQFF. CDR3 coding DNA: TGTGCCAGCAGCTTTCCGGGACAGGGCTCGAATGAGCAGTTCTTC.

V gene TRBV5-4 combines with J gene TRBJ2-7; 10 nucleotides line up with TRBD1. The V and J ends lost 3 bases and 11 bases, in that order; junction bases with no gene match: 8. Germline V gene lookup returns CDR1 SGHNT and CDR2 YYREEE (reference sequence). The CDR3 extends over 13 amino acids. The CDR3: CASSWDRGGWEYV. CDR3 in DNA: TGTGCCAGCAGCTGGGACAGGGGAGGATGGGAGTACGTC.

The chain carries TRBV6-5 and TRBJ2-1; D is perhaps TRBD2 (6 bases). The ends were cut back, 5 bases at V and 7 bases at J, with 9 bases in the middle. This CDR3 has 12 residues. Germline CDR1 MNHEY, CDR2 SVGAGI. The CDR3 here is CASSQRGNEQFF. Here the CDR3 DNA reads TGTGCCAGCAGTCAACGGGGGAATGAGCAGTTCTTC.

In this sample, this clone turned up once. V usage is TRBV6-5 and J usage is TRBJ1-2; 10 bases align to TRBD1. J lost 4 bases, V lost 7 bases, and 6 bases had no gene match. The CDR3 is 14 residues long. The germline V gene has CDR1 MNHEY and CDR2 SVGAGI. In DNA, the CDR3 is TGTGCCAGCATGGGGGACAGGGGCCTCTATGGCTACACCTTC. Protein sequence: CASMGDRGLYGYTF.

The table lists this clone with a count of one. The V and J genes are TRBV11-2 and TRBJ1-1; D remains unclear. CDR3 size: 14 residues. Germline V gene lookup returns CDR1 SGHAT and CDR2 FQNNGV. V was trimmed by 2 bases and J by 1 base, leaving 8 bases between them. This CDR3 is CASSLQSSNTEAFF. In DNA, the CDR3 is TGTGCCAGCAGCTTACAGTCCTCGAACACTGAAGCTTTCTTT.

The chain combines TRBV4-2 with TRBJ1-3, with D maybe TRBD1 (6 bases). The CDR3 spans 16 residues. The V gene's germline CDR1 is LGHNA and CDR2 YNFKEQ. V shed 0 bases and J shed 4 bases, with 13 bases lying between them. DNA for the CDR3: TGTGCCAGCAGCCAAGATTCAGGACAGAGGGGAAACACCATATATTTT. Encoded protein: CASSQDSGQRGNTIYF.

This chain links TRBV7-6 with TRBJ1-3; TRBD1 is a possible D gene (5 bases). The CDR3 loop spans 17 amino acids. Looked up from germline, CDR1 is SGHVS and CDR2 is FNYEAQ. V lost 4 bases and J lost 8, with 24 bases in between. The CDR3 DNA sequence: TGTGCCAGCAGCTCCAACAGGAGCCCGGGAGAGGCGTACACCATATATTTT. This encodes CASSSNRSPGEAYTIYF.

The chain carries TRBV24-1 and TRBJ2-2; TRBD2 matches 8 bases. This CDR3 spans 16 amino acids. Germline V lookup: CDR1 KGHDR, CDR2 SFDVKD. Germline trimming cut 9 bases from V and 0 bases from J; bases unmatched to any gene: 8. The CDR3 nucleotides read TGTGCCACCCGGGGGCGGGGGGCCGCGAACACCGGGGAGCTGTTTTTT. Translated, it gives CATRGRGAANTGELFF.

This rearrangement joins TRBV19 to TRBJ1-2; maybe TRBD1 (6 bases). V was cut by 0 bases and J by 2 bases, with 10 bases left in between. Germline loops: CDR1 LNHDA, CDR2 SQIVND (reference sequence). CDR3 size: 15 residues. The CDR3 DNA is TGTGCCAGTAGTATAGATCGGGGGGGCAACTATGGCTACACCTTC. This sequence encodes CASSIDRGGNYGYTF.

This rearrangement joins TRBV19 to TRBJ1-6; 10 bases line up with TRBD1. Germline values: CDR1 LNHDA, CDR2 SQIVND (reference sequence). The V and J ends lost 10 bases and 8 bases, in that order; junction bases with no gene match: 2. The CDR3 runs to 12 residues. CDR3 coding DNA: TGTGCCACAGGGACAGGGGATTCACCCCTCCACTTT. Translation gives CATGTGDSPLHF. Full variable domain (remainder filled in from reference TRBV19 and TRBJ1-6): DGGITQSPKYLFRKEGQNVTLSCEQNLNHDAMYWYRQDPGQGLRLIYYSQIVNDFQKGDIAEGYSVSREKKESFPLTVTSAQKNPTAFYLCATGTGDSPLHFGNGTRLTVT.

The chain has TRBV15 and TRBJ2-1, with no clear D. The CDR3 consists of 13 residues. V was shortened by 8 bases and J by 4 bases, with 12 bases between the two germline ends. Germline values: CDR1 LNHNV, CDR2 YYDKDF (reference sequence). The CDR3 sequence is CATSAGRYNEQFF. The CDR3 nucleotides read TGTGCCACCTCCGCAGGTCGGTACAATGAGCAGTTCTTC.

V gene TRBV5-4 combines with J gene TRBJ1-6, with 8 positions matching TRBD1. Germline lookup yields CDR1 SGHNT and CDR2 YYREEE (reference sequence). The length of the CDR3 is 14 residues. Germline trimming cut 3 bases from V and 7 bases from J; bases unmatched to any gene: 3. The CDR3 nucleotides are TGTGCCAGCAGCTCCCGGGACAGGAATTCACCCCTCCACTTT. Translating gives CASSSRDRNSPLHF.

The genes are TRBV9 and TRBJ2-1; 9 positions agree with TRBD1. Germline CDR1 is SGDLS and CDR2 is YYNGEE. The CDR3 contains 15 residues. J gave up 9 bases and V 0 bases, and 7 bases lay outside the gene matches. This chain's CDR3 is CASSVGQGVSVEQFF. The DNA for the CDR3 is TGTGCCAGCAGCGTAGGACAGGGGGTCTCGGTTGAGCAGTTCTTC.

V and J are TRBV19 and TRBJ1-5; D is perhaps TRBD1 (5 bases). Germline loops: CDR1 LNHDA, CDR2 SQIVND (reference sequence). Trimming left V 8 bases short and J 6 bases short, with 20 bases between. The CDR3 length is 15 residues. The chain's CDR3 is CASHLSGGRGQPQHF. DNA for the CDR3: TGTGCCAGTCATTTAAGCGGGGGGAGGGGTCAGCCCCAGCATTTT.

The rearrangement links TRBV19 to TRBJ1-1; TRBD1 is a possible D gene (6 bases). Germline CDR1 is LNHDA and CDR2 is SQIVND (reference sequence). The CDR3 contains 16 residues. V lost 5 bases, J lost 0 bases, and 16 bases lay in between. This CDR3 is CASSPSTGQLNTEAFF. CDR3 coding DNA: TGTGCCAGTAGTCCCTCCACGGGACAATTGAACACTGAAGCTTTCTTT. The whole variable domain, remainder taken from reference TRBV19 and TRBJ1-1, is DGGITQSPKYLFRKEGQNVTLSCEQNLNHDAMYWYRQDPGQGLRLIYYSQIVNDFQKGDIAEGYSVSREKKESFPLTVTSAQKNPTAFYLCASSPSTGQLNTEAFFGQGTRLTVV.

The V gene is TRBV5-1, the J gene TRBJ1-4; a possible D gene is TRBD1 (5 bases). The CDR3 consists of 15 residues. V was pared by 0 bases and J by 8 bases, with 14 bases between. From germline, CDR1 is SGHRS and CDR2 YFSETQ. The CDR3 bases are TGCGCCAGCAGCTTGGGAGCGGGGGAGAGAGAAAAACTGTTTTTT. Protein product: CASSLGAGEREKLFF.

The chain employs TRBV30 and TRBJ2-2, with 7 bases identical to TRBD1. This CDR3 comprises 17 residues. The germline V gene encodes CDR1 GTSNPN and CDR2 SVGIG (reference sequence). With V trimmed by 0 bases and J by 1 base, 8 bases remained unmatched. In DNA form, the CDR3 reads TGTGCCTGGAGTGTACGGACAGGCCGGGGGAACACCGGGGAGCTGTTTTTT. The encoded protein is CAWSVRTGRGNTGELFF.

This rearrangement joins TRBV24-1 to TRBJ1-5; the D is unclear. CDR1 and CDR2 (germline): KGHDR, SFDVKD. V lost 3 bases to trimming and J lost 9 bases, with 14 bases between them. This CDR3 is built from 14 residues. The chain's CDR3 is CATSDPSRVAPQHF. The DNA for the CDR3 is TGTGCCACCAGTGATCCGTCCCGGGTAGCGCCCCAGCATTTT.

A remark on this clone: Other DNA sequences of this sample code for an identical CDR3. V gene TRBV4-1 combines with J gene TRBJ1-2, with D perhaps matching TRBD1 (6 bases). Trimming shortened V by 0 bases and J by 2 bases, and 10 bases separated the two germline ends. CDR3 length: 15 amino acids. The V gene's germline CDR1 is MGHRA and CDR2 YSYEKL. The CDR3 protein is CASSQERTANYGYTF. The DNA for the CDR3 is TGCGCCAGCAGCCAAGAGCGGACAGCCAACTATGGCTACACCTTC.

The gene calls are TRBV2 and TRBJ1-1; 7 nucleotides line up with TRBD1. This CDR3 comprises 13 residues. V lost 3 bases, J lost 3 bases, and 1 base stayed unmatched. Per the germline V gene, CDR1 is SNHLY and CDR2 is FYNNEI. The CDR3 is CASSDRGDTEAFF. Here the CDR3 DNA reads TGTGCCAGCAGTGACAGGGGGGACACTGAAGCTTTCTTT.

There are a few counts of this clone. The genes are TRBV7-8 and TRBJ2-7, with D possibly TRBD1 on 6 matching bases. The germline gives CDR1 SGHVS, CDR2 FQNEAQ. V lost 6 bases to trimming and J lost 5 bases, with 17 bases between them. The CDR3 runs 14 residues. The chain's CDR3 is CASRPSRGGNEQYF. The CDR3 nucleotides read TGTGCCAGCAGACCCAGCAGGGGTGGGAACGAGCAGTACTTC. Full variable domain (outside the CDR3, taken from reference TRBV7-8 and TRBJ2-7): GAGVSQSPRYKVAKRGQDVALRCDPISGHVSLFWYQQALGQGPEFLTYFQNEAQLDKSGLPSDRFFAERPEGSVSTLKIQRTQQEDSAVYLCASRPSRGGNEQYFGPGTRLTVT.

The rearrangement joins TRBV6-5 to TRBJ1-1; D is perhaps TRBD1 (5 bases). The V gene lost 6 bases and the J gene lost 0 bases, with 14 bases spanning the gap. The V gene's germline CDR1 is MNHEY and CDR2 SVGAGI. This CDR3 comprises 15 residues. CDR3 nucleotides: TGTGCCAGCAGATACGGTGGGGGGGTGAACACTGAAGCTTTCTTT. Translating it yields CASRYGGGVNTEAFF.